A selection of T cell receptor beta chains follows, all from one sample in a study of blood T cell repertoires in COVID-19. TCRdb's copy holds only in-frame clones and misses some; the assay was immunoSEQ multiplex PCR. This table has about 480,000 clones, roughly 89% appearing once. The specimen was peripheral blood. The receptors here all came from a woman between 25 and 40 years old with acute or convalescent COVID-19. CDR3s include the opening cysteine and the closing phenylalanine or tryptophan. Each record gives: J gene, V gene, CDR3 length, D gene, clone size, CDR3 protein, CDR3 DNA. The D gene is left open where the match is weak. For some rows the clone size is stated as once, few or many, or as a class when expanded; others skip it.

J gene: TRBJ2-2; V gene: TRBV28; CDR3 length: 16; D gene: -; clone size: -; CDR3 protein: CASSLYYGGNTGELFF; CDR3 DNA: TGTGCCAGCAGTTTATATTACGGCGGGAACACCGGGGAGCTGTTTTTT
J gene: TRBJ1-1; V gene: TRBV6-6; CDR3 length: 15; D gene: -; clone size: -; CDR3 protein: CASSYLEGPWTEAFF; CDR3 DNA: TGTGCCAGCAGTTACCTGGAGGGACCATGGACTGAAGCTTTCTTT
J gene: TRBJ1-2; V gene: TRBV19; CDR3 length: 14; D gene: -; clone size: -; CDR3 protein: CASSIGGGASGYTF; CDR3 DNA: TGTGCCAGTAGTATTGGGGGGGGCGCATCTGGCTACACCTTC
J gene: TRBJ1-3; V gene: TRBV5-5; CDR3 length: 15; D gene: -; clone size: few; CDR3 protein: CASSLTGQVENTIYF; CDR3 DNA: TGTGCCAGCAGCTTGACTGGGCAGGTCGAAAACACCATATATTTT
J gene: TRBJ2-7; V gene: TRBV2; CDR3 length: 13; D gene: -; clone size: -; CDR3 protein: CASAQGSNYEQYF; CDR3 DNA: TGTGCCAGCGCTCAGGGGTCCAACTACGAGCAGTACTTC
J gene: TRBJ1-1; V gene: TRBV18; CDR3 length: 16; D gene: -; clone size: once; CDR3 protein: CASSPPGPKLNTEAFF; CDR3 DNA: TGTGCCAGCTCACCGCCTGGGCCGAAACTGAACACTGAAGCTTTCTTT
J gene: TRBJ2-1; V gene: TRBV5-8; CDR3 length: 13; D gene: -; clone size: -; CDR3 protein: CASSRDGDSGQFF; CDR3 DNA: TGTGCCAGCAGCCGTGACGGGGATTCAGGGCAGTTCTTC
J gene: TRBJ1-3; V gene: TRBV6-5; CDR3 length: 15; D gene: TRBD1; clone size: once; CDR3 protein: CASRPGQGAGNTIYF; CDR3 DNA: TGTGCCAGCAGGCCCGGACAGGGCGCTGGAAACACCATATATTTT
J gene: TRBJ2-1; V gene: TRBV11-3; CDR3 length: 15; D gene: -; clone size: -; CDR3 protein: CASSYQAGIPNEQFF; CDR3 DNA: TGTGCCAGCAGCTACCAGGCCGGGATACCCAATGAGCAGTTCTTC
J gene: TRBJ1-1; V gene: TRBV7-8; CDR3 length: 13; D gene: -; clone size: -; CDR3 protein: CASSTGIGAEAFF; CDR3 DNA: TGTGCCAGCAGCACAGGGATTGGCGCTGAAGCTTTCTTT
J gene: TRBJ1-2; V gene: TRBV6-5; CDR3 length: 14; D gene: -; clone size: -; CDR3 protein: CASRTTGTDYGYTF; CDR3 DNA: TGTGCCAGCAGGACCACAGGGACGGACTATGGCTACACCTTC